The sequence of this T cell receptor (beta chain) was determined in a study of shared clonotypes between healthy human individuals. Study results and limitations: Generation of non-shared clonotypes was less probable than generation of clonotypes shared by all four donors.

V was clipped by 6 bases and J by 7 bases; unmatched bases: 11. The CDR3 runs 15 residues. In germline, CDR1 is MDHEN, CDR2 SYDVKM. The method was immunoSEQ multiplex PCR; TCRdb's version includes in-frame clones alone and lacks a portion of them. The sample has about 1.5 million clones, approximately 98% seen once. Note on this clone: What it binds is not known.

This TCR was sampled from a man aged 25 to 40 in good health. Specimen: naive CD4+ T cells sorted from blood. As to subset: CD45RA+ positively selected. The chain links TRBV28 to TRBJ1-1; 10 bases map to TRBD1. This CDR3 is CASSRRQGALGEAFF. The DNA for the CDR3 is TGTGCCAGCAGCCGCAGACAGGGGGCTCTGGGTGAAGCTTTCTTT.